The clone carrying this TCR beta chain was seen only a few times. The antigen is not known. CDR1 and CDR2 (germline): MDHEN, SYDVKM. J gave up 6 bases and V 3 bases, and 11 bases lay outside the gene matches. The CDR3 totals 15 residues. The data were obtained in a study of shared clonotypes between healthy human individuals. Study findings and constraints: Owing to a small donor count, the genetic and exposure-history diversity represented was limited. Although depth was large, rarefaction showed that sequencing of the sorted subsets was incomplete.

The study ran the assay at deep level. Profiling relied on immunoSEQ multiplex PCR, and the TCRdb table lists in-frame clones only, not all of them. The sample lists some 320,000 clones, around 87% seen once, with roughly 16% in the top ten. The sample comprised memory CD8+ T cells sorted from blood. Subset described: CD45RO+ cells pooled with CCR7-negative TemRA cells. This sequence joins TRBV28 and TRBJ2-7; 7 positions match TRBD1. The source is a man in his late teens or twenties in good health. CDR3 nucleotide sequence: TGTGCCAGCAGTTTCAGGGACAGTGGATTGCGCGAGCAGTACTTC. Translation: CASSFRDSGLREQYF.